This record concerns one TCR beta chain sequence. No antigen is known for it. The data are from a study of OX40 agonist ivuxolimab in advanced cancers. Study information: Each patient was given ivuxolimab into a vein every 2 weeks, at 0.01 to 10 mg/kg. Hepatocellular carcinoma, melanoma, renal cell or head and neck cancer affected the dose-escalation patients. The study, taken as a whole, reports: Some patients without response likewise showed low normalized clonal expansion. At doses 0.1 to 3.0 mg/kg, CD4+ and CD8+ clones expanded.

V gave up 5 bases and J gave up 10 bases; unmatched junction bases: 7. This CDR3 has 15 residues. Germline loops: CDR1 SEHNR, CDR2 FQNEAQ (reference sequence). Clones were read by immunoSEQ multiplex PCR, and TCRdb kept only the in-frame ones, dropping some. The sample holds about 89,000 clones, approximately 90% seen once. The V and J genes are TRBV7-9 and TRBJ1-6, with TRBD1 matching 11 bases. The sequence was obtained from an adult with an advanced solid tumor such as melanoma, head and neck, liver or kidney cancer. The sequencing used CD4+ or CD8+ T cells sorted from blood, collected in a trial of the OX40 agonist ivuxolimab. CDR3 in DNA: TGTGCCAGCAGCGGATGGGACAGGGGGATCTCACCCCTCCACTTT. This encodes CASSGWDRGISPLHF. Full variable domain (remainder filled in from reference TRBV7-9 and TRBJ1-6): DTGVSQNPRHKITKRGQNVTFRCDPISEHNRLYWYRQTLGQGPEFLTYFQNEAQLEKSRLLSDRFSAERPKGSFSTLEIQRTEQGDSAMYLCASSGWDRGISPLHFGNGTRLTVT.